Listed below are T cell receptor beta chains from one sample, sequenced in a study of cytomegalovirus exposure and HLA in healthy donors. Repertoires were generated with immunoSEQ multiplex PCR, while TCRdb's copy carries only in-frame clones and drops some. The sample includes 80,000 to 130,000 clones, around three quarters seen only once; the top ten take more than 3%. The specimen sequenced was PBMCs. The receptor source for this set is a woman aged 50 to 60 in good health and CMV-seropositive. Both conserved end residues are part of each CDR3. A D gene is named only where the DNA matches it firmly. Expanded clones are given a class, and other clones once, few, many or no size at all.

TRBJ2-3 | once | - | TRBV2 | CASSEGSGSNTDTQYF | TGTGCCAGCAGTGAAGGGAGTGGGTCCAACACAGATACGCAGTATTTT
TRBJ1-5 | - | - | TRBV19 | CASSINENQPQHF | TGTGCCAGTAGTATAAATGAGAATCAGCCCCAGCATTTT
TRBJ1-1 | - | TRBD1 | TRBV7-6 | CASSQLTGTAFF | TGTGCCAGCAGCCAATTGACAGGGACAGCTTTCTTT
TRBJ2-1 | - | TRBD2 | TRBV28 | CASSLLAGSSYNEQFF | TGTGCCAGCAGTTTATTAGCGGGGAGCTCCTACAATGAGCAGTTCTTC
TRBJ2-7 | once | TRBD1 | TRBV2 | CASRQDRGSYEQYF | TGTGCCAGCAGGCAGGACAGGGGCTCCTACGAGCAGTACTTC
TRBJ2-1 | - | - | TRBV18 | CASSPVGGGAYNEQFF | TGTGCCAGCTCACCGGTGGGAGGGGGAGCCTACAATGAGCAGTTCTTC
TRBJ1-2 | - | TRBD1 | TRBV9 | CASSVGQGSNYGYTF | TGTGCCAGCAGCGTAGGACAGGGATCTAACTATGGCTACACCTTC
TRBJ2-1 | - | TRBD2 | TRBV27 | CASSQPRLAKDKQFF | TGTGCCAGCAGTCAACCAAGACTAGCCAAAGACAAGCAGTTCTTC
TRBJ2-3 | - | - | TRBV5-5 | CASSLVRGADTQYF | TGTGCCAGCAGCTTGGTTCGGGGTGCAGATACGCAGTATTTT
TRBJ1-1 | few | - | TRBV6-6 | CVAFGNTEAFF | TGTGTCGCTTTCGGGAACACTGAAGCTTTCTTT
TRBJ1-1 | - | - | TRBV6-1 | CASSEEVNTEAFF | TGTGCCAGCAGTGAGGAGGTGAACACTGAAGCTTTCTTT
TRBJ1-2 | - | TRBD1 | TRBV5-8 | CASSLWGTGGQKGYTF | TGTGCCAGCAGCCTATGGGGGACAGGGGGGCAAAAGGGCTACACCTTC
TRBJ2-5 | - | - | TRBV6-1 | CASSSLQETQYF | TGTGCCAGCAGTTCCCTACAAGAGACCCAGTACTTC
TRBJ2-7 | - | TRBD2 | TRBV25-1 | CASISGGGYSYEQYF | TGTGCCAGCATCTCAGGCGGGGGGTATTCGTACGAGCAGTACTTC
TRBJ1-5 | - | - | TRBV19 | CASSITGRADQPQHF | TGTGCCAGTAGTATAACTGGCAGGGCCGATCAGCCCCAGCATTTT
TRBJ2-1 | once | TRBD2 | TRBV6-6 | CASSSRTSGMPNEQFF | TGTGCCAGCAGTTCCCGGACTAGCGGGATGCCGAATGAGCAGTTCTTC